This T cell receptor beta chain was retrieved from a study of Tregs in tolerant kidney transplant recipients. Study-wide results and limits: The most relevant donor-specific Treg TCRbeta repertoire apparently came from expansion with activated donor B cells. This study did not directly address biological reproducibility. Tolerant patients' donor-specific Tregs expanded beyond overall Tregs, suggesting antigen-driven growth.

Profiled with immunoSEQ multiplex PCR; TCRdb holds only in-frame clones, not every one. The table records around 70,000 clones, just under 95% of them present only once. On this clone: The antigen is not known.

Unstimulated Tregs (CD4+CD25+CD127-) and CD4+CD25- non-Tregs were sorted from PBMCs. The sample here was CD8+ T cells from blood, taken before the transplant. This sequence was found in a human donor who received a combined kidney and bone marrow transplant.

The CDR3, as DNA: TGCAGCGTTGAAGGAGCGGGAGAGAGCGAGCAGTACTTC. It yields the protein CSVEGAGESEQYF. The genes are TRBV29-1 and TRBJ2-5; TRBD2 aligns across 8 bases. The DNA end favors TRBJ2-7, so the J call may be wrong. The CDR3 consists of 13 residues. Germline CDR1 is SQVTM and CDR2 is ANQGSEA.